The present T cell receptor beta chain was sequenced within a study of Ad26.COV2.S vaccination and SARS-CoV-2 variants. The treatment denotes: roughly 18 received Ad26.COV2.S at low or high dose, single or two shots; about 5 received placebo; per-sample allocation not given. Repertoires come from day 63 after the first vaccine or placebo injection. The ends were cut back, 4 bases at V and 2 bases at J, with 15 bases in the middle. There are 16 residues in the CDR3. Germline CDR1 is SGHDN and CDR2 is FVKESK. Some clones are missing from TCRdb's copy, which holds only in-frame ones; the method was immunoSEQ multiplex PCR. The sample yields about 250,000 clones, about 83% seen once.

The TCR sequence derives from a person aged 18 to 59 who received the Ad26.COV2.S COVID-19 vaccine or a placebo. The sequenced sample was peripheral blood, obtained in a trial of Ad26.COV2.S vaccine versus placebo. This sequence joins TRBV14 and TRBJ2-1, with TRBD1 as a possible D gene (5 bases). CDR3 in DNA: TGTGCCAGCAGCCTTACCACAGGTCACCCCTACAATGAGCAGTTCTTC. This translates into CASSLTTGHPYNEQFF.